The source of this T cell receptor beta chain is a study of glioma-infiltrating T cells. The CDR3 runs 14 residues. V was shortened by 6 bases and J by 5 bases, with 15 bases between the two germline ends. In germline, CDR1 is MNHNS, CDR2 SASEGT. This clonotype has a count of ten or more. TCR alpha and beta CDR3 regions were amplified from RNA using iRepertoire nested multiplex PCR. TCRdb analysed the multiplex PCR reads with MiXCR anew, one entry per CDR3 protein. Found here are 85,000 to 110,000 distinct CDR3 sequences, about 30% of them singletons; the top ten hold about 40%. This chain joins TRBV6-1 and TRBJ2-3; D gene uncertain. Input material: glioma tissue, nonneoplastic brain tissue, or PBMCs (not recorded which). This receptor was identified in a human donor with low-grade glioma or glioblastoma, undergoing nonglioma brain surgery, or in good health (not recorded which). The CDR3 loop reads CASRPTGRKDTQYF. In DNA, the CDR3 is TGTGCCAGCAGACCAACTGGGCGGAAAGATACGCAGTATTTT.